These 10 T cell receptor beta chains were sequenced from one sample in a study of cytomegalovirus exposure and HLA in healthy donors. Primers included in the PCR were 60 Vbeta and 13 Jbeta primers. Assay: immunoSEQ multiplex PCR; the TCRdb copy retains only in-frame clones and omits some. Among fewer than 250,000 clones listed, 60% to 85% were seen once. Input material: PBMCs. The receptors come from a man between 40 and 49 years old in good health and CMV-seronegative.

The CDR3 bases are TGTGCCAGCAGTTTCACGTGGACTAGCGGGACTGGTCAGTATTTT. As protein: CASSFTWTSGTGQYF. The V and J genes are TRBV27 and TRBJ2-3; TRBD2 matches 12 bases. Looked up from germline, CDR1 is MNHEY and CDR2 is SMNVEV (reference sequence). The V and J ends lost 3 bases and 12 bases, in that order; junction bases with no gene match: 10. The CDR3 is 15 amino acids.

The chain's CDR3 is CAWTGQGYYEQYF. The CDR3 DNA reads TGTGCCTGGACGGGACAGGGGTATTACGAGCAGTACTTC. The V gene is TRBV30, the J gene TRBJ2-7; 10 bases fit TRBD1. V was clipped by 4 bases and J by 4 bases; unmatched bases: 4. Germline V CDR1 and CDR2: GTSNPN, SVGIG (reference sequence). There are 13 residues in the CDR3.

The chain joins TRBV30 to TRBJ2-3; tentatively, D is TRBD2 (6 bases). The V gene lost 0 bases and the J gene lost 4 bases, with 14 bases spanning the gap. The CDR3 runs 15 residues. From germline, CDR1 is GTSNPN and CDR2 SVGIG (reference sequence). As DNA, the CDR3 is TGTGCCTGGAGTGTACTCGGGAGTAGCTCAGATACGCAGTATTTT. Translation gives CAWSVLGSSSDTQYF.

The chain uses TRBV15 and TRBJ1-1; D is perhaps TRBD1 (6 bases). Germline V lookup: CDR1 LNHNV, CDR2 YYDKDF (reference sequence). V dropped 1 base and J dropped 1 base, with 13 bases sitting between them. This CDR3 is 16 amino acids long. The CDR3 DNA sequence: TGTGCCACCAGCAGAGCCCAGGGACAACCGAACACTGAAGCTTTCTTT. Its translation: CATSRAQGQPNTEAFF.

V is TRBV30 and J is TRBJ2-3; 10 positions agree with TRBD2. The trim removed 6 bases at V and 4 bases at J, leaving 7 bases unmatched. Germline loops: CDR1 GTSNPN, CDR2 SVGIG (reference sequence). The CDR3 is 14 amino acids. Here the CDR3 DNA reads TGTGCCTGCGGAGCTAGCGGGAGCCCAGATACGCAGTATTTT. It codes for CACGASGSPDTQYF. The whole variable domain, remainder taken from reference TRBV30 and TRBJ2-3, is SQTIHQWPATLVQPVGSPLSLECTVEGTSNPNLYWYRQAAGRGLQLLFYSVGIGQISSEVPQNLSASRPQDRQFILSSKKLLLSDSGFYLCACGASGSPDTQYFGPGTRLTVL.

The chain carries TRBV5-1 and TRBJ2-7, with a possible D match to TRBD1 (5 bases). Trimming stripped 0 bases from V and 1 base from J, with 11 bases between. The CDR3 length is 15 residues. Germline-derived CDR1 and CDR2 are SGHRS and YFSETQ. The CDR3 nucleotides are TGCGCCAGCAGCTTGGGTGACAGACCTTCCTACGAGCAGTACTTC. Residues: CASSLGDRPSYEQYF. Drawing the rest from reference TRBV5-1 and TRBJ2-7, the complete variable domain is KAGVTQTPRYLIKTRGQQVTLSCSPISGHRSVSWYQQTPGQGLQFLFEYFSETQRNKGNFPGRFSGRQFSNSRSEMNVSTLELGDSALYLCASSLGDRPSYEQYFGPGTRLTVT.

The rearrangement joins TRBV19 to TRBJ2-7; 9 positions match TRBD2. The CDR3 contains 18 residues. Per germline, CDR1 LNHDA and CDR2 SQIVND (reference sequence). Trimming removed 9 bases from V and 0 bases from J; junction bases left unmatched: 18. The CDR3 sequence: CASLTGLAGFPSSYEQYF. For the CDR3, the DNA is TGTGCCAGCTTAACGGGGCTAGCGGGGTTCCCCAGCTCCTACGAGCAGTACTTC. Filled out from reference TRBV19 and TRBJ2-7, the complete variable domain reads DGGITQSPKYLFRKEGQNVTLSCEQNLNHDAMYWYRQDPGQGLRLIYYSQIVNDFQKGDIAEGYSVSREKKESFPLTVTSAQKNPTAFYLCASLTGLAGFPSSYEQYFGPGTRLTVT.

The chain links TRBV2 to TRBJ2-5; TRBD2 is a possible D gene (6 bases). The J call may be faulty, since TRBJ2-7 better matches the DNA end. There are 16 residues in the CDR3. Per the germline V gene, CDR1 is SNHLY and CDR2 is FYNNEI. In DNA form, the CDR3 reads TGTGCCAGCAGTTCCCGTAGTGGGAGGAGCTCCTACGAGCAGTACTTC. It encodes CASSSRSGRSSYEQYF.

This chain joins TRBV23-1 and TRBJ1-4; 7 bases match TRBD1. TRBV23-1 is an ORF; its function is uncertain. The CDR3 runs to 15 residues. V lost 2 bases, J lost 5 bases, and 5 bases stayed unmatched. CDR3: CASSQEGAENEKLFF. In DNA form, the CDR3 reads TGCGCCAGCAGTCAAGAGGGGGCGGAAAATGAAAAACTGTTTTTT.

A few counts support this clone. The chain uses TRBV19 and TRBJ1-2; D is perhaps TRBD1 (5 bases). Trimming shortened V by 6 bases and J by 7 bases, and 15 bases separated the two germline ends. The CDR3 runs 13 residues. Germline V gene lookup returns CDR1 LNHDA and CDR2 SQIVND (reference sequence). CDR3: CASRAAGNIGYTF. CDR3 bases: TGTGCCAGTAGGGCGGCAGGGAACATTGGCTACACCTTC.